This TCR beta chain was retrieved from a study of shared clonotypes between healthy human individuals. Only one count was recorded for this clone. The CDR3 loop spans 19 amino acids. With V trimmed by 2 bases and J by 2 bases, 6 bases remained unmatched. Germline V gives CDR1 MGHRA, CDR2 YSYEKL. Sequencing was performed with immunoSEQ multiplex PCR; in TCRdb, only in-frame clones are kept and a portion is missing. The sample comprises around 2.3 million clones, under 97% of which are singletons, and roughly 0.13% rests with the top ten. Specimen: naive CD4+ T cells sorted from blood. The subset was: CD45RA+ positively selected. The chain joins TRBV4-1 to TRBJ2-2; 15 nucleotides agree with TRBD2. This TCR was recovered from a young man in good health. CDR3 sequence (DNA): TGCGCCAGCAGCCAACCGGGACTAGCGGGAGGTCCTAACACCGGGGAGCTGTTTTTT. This sequence encodes CASSQPGLAGGPNTGELFF.